The rows below give T cell receptor beta chains drawn from one sample of a study of T-cell memory formation after mild COVID-19. Each CDR3 protein is one row after TCRdb ran MiXCR on the 5' RACE reads. The data contain roughly 300,000 distinct CDR3 sequences, roughly 15% of them seen just once; the ten biggest clones take up 20% to 25%. Sequenced input: PBMCs or a T cell subset sorted from them (not recorded which). These receptors were taken from a young man who had mild COVID-19 (a few samples of this study predate the infection). Cell type and time point are not known. CDR3s include the opening cysteine and the closing phenylalanine or tryptophan. The D gene is left open where the match is weak. Clone size is stated in some rows and not others, as once, few, many or a class when expanded.

d_call	clone_size	v_call	j_call	cdr3_aa	cdr3_nt
-	-	TRBV20-1	TRBJ2-6	CSARDFRGAGANVLTF	TGCAGTGCTAGAGATTTCCGAGGGGCTGGGGCCAACGTCCTGACTTTC
-	-	TRBV20-1	TRBJ1-1	CSADGLVNTEAFF	TGCAGTGCGGACGGACTGGTAAACACTGAAGCTTTCTTT
-	many	TRBV5-1	TRBJ1-1	CASSDRLNTEAFF	TGCGCCAGCAGTGACAGGCTGAACACTGAAGCTTTCTTT
-	-	TRBV21-1	TRBJ1-6	CASSKAGRNSPLHF	TGTGCCAGCAGCAAAGCCGGCAGGAATTCACCCCTCCACTTT
-	-	TRBV5-6	TRBJ1-5	CASSFGMGWNQPQHF	TGTGCCAGCAGCTTTGGAATGGGGTGGAATCAGCCCCAGCATTTT
-	few	TRBV5-1	TRBJ2-5	CASSKGDGQETQYF	TGCGCCAGCAGCAAGGGGGACGGACAAGAGACCCAGTACTTC
TRBD1	many	TRBV4-3	TRBJ2-1	CASSHPTRQGGYNEQFF	TGCGCCAGCAGCCACCCCACCCGACAGGGGGGCTACAATGAGCAGTTCTTC
-	-	TRBV6-1	TRBJ2-3	CASSEVGTGDTQYF	TGTGCCAGCAGTGAGGTTGGAACAGGGGATACGCAGTATTTT
-	few	TRBV9	TRBJ2-5	CASSAKETQYF	TGTGCCAGCAGCGCCAAGGAGACCCAGTACTTC
TRBD2	few	TRBV7-6	TRBJ2-5	CASSPLGAGGETQYF	TGTGCCAGCAGCCCACTTGGGGCGGGGGGAGAGACCCAGTACTTC
TRBD2	-	TRBV24-1	TRBJ2-1	CATSDFPGGEDNEQFF	TGTGCCACCAGTGATTTCCCGGGGGGAGAGGACAATGAGCAGTTCTTC
-	few	TRBV5-1	TRBJ2-7	CASGLSYGLMGEQYF	TGCGCCAGCGGTTTATCCTACGGGTTAATGGGGGAGCAGTACTTC
-	-	TRBV9	TRBJ2-3	CASSVVGSVGGDTQYF	TGTGCCAGCAGCGTAGTCGGGTCCGTCGGAGGAGATACGCAGTATTTT
TRBD2	few	TRBV24-1	TRBJ2-3	CATSDPLRGGAADTQYF	TGTGCCACCAGTGATCCACTCCGCGGGGGGGCGGCAGATACGCAGTATTTT
-	few	TRBV5-1	TRBJ1-3	CASSLWDPGNTIYF	TGCGCCAGCAGCTTGTGGGACCCTGGAAACACCATATATTTT
-	-	TRBV21-1	TRBJ1-4	CASSNGTGDRINEKLFF	TGTGCCAGCAGCAACGGAACAGGGGACAGAATTAATGAAAAACTGTTTTTT
-	-	TRBV4-2	TRBJ2-6	CASSLQISGANVLTF	TGTGCCAGCAGCCTTCAGATCTCCGGGGCCAACGTCCTGACTTTC
TRBD1	-	TRBV5-1	TRBJ2-5	CASCSGAGGQETQYF	TGCGCCAGCTGCTCAGGGGCAGGGGGTCAAGAGACCCAGTACTTC
TRBD1	-	TRBV25-1	TRBJ1-2	CASSDGTGGAYGYTF	TGTGCCAGCAGTGATGGGACAGGGGGCGCCTATGGCTACACCTTC
TRBD1	few	TRBV6-1	TRBJ2-3	CASSEFRGQGTDTQYF	TGTGCCAGCAGTGAATTTAGGGGACAGGGGACAGATACGCAGTATTTT
-	-	TRBV5-5	TRBJ2-5	CASSLFGSSVQETQYF	TGTGCCAGCAGCTTGTTTGGCAGCTCCGTCCAAGAGACCCAGTACTTC
TRBD2	few	TRBV20-1	TRBJ2-1	CSAPRAGENEQFF	TGCAGTGCTCCTCGAGCGGGGGAAAATGAGCAGTTCTTC
TRBD1	few	TRBV10-1	TRBJ2-7	CASSMTGGNEQYF	TGCGCCAGCAGTATGACAGGGGGCAACGAGCAGTACTTC
-	few	TRBV5-1	TRBJ2-1	CASSLRNPFNEQFF	TGCGCCAGCAGCTTGAGGAACCCCTTCAATGAGCAGTTCTTC
-	many	TRBV6-6	TRBJ1-6	CASSYDDPSLHF	TGTGCCAGCAGTTACGATGATCCGTCCCTCCACTTT
-	-	TRBV11-2	TRBJ1-2	CASSFNPGGDYGYTF	TGTGCCAGCAGCTTCAACCCCGGGGGGGACTATGGCTACACCTTC
TRBD1	-	TRBV4-2	TRBJ1-4	CASSQAGTGIRTNEKLFF	TGTGCCAGCAGCCAAGCCGGGACAGGGATTAGGACTAATGAAAAACTGTTTTTT
-	-	TRBV24-1	TRBJ1-2	CATSRHMRYYGYTF	TGTGCCACCTCCCGTCACATGAGATACTATGGCTACACCTTC
-	many	TRBV12-3/TRBV12-4	TRBJ2-1	CASSLESSYNEQFF	TGTGCCAGCAGTCTCGAGAGCTCCTACAATGAGCAGTTCTTC
TRBD1	-	TRBV7-9	TRBJ1-2	CASSPLTGGEGYTF	TGTGCCAGCAGCCCGTTGACAGGGGGCGAGGGCTACACCTTC
-	-	TRBV5-4	TRBJ1-1	CASSLKTSPHEAFF	TGTGCCAGCAGCTTGAAAACTTCTCCCCATGAAGCTTTCTTT
-	few	TRBV18	TRBJ2-1	CASSPSEGGSNYNEQFF	TGTGCCAGCTCACCATCCGAGGGTGGCAGCAACTACAATGAGCAGTTCTTC
-	once	TRBV2	TRBJ1-1	CASSRELNTEAFF	TGTGCCAGCAGTCGAGAACTGAACACTGAAGCTTTCTTT
-	few	TRBV5-6	TRBJ2-2	CASSFRSGLGANTGELFF	TGTGCCAGCAGCTTTAGGTCCGGTTTGGGGGCGAACACCGGGGAGCTGTTTTTT
TRBD1	many	TRBV6-5	TRBJ2-1	CASSFTGDNEQFF	TGTGCCAGCAGTTTCACAGGGGACAATGAGCAGTTCTTC
TRBD2	few	TRBV20-1	TRBJ2-2	CSARKTGTSNTGELFF	TGCAGTGCTAGAAAAACCGGGACTAGTAACACCGGGGAGCTGTTTTTT
TRBD2	-	TRBV12-3/TRBV12-4	TRBJ2-5	CASTTSDGTQYF	TGTGCCAGCACGACTAGCGATGGGACCCAGTACTTC
-	-	TRBV7-6	TRBJ2-3	CASSFERTDTQYF	TGTGCCAGCAGCTTCGAGAGAACAGATACGCAGTATTTT
-	many	TRBV4-3	TRBJ2-1	CASSQDNKYNEQFF	TGCGCCAGCAGCCAAGATAACAAATACAATGAGCAGTTCTTC
-	-	TRBV6-5	TRBJ1-2	CASSYSSQEYGYTF	TGTGCCAGCAGTTACTCGAGTCAGGAGTATGGCTACACCTTC
-	-	TRBV5-1	TRBJ2-2	CASSRGGGGELFF	TGCGCCAGCAGCAGAGGGGGAGGCGGGGAGCTGTTTTTT
TRBD2	few	TRBV20-1	TRBJ2-2	CSPARIAGGATGELFF	TGCAGTCCCGCTCGAATAGCGGGGGGGGCAACCGGGGAGCTGTTTTTT
-	many	TRBV7-2	TRBJ1-2	CASSLARRQSYGYTF	TGTGCCAGCAGCTTAGCGCGGAGACAGTCCTATGGCTACACCTTC
-	-	TRBV5-1	TRBJ2-5	CASSLSGAEETQYF	TGCGCCAGCAGCTTGTCAGGGGCGGAAGAGACCCAGTACTTC
-	few	TRBV5-1	TRBJ2-2	CASIFRGNADTGELFF	TGCGCCAGCATATTTAGGGGAAACGCAGACACCGGGGAGCTGTTTTTT
-	-	TRBV5-1	TRBJ1-6	CASRARDENSPLHF	TGCGCCAGCAGAGCCCGGGACGAAAATTCACCCCTCCACTTT
-	-	TRBV5-1	TRBJ2-2	CASSWVAENTGELFF	TGCGCCAGCAGCTGGGTAGCGGAGAACACCGGGGAGCTGTTTTTT
-	many	TRBV4-2	TRBJ1-6	CASSPTLGYNSPLHF	TGTGCCAGCAGCCCGACGTTGGGGTATAATTCACCCCTCCACTTT
-	-	TRBV6-5	TRBJ2-2	CASSELVVTGELFF	TGTGCCAGCAGCGAACTGGTGGTAACCGGGGAGCTGTTTTTT
-	few	TRBV9	TRBJ2-2	CASSVEPGPNTGELFF	TGTGCCAGCAGCGTAGAACCGGGGCCCAACACCGGGGAGCTGTTTTTT
-	-	TRBV30	TRBJ2-5	CAWSPGWDQYF	TGTGCCTGGAGCCCGGGCTGGGACCAGTACTTC
-	-	TRBV7-2	TRBJ1-3	CASSFYLGDGGNTIYF	TGTGCCAGCAGCTTTTATCTGGGGGACGGAGGAAACACCATATATTTT
TRBD1	-	TRBV18	TRBJ1-2	CASSPDRGGGGYTF	TGTGCCAGCTCACCAGACAGGGGAGGCGGTGGCTACACCTTC
-	-	TRBV2	TRBJ1-5	CASRPREANQPQHF	TGTGCCAGCAGACCGCGGGAAGCCAATCAGCCCCAGCATTTT